A single sample is the source of the 27 T cell receptor beta chains below, sequenced in a study of control samples from healthy donors and cancer patients. Sequencing used immunoSEQ multiplex PCR; TCRdb keeps in-frame clones, though not all of them. Of some 150,000 clones listed, approximately 94% are singletons. What was sequenced was PBMCs. The receptors were gathered from a man in his 60s with colorectal cancer.

The chain recombines TRBV19 with TRBJ1-6; no firm D call. The CDR3 is made up of 15 amino acids. CDR1 is LNHDA, CDR2 SQIVND, per germline (reference sequence). The germline V and J ends were trimmed by 3 bases and 9 bases, with 15 bases remaining between them. This CDR3 reads CASSISTDSSSPLHF. CDR3 nucleotide sequence: TGTGCCAGTAGTATTAGTACGGATTCGTCTTCACCCCTCCACTTT.

The chain recombines TRBV18 with TRBJ1-5; TRBD1 matches 10 bases. V was clipped by 4 bases and J by 8 bases; unmatched bases: 2. The CDR3 is 13 residues long. The V gene's germline CDR1 is KGHSH and CDR2 LQKENI. The CDR3 here is CASSRQGAEPQHF. CDR3 DNA: TGTGCCAGCTCACGACAGGGGGCCGAGCCCCAGCATTTT.

The V call is TRBV19, the J call TRBJ2-5; 7 nucleotides align to TRBD1. In germline, CDR1 is LNHDA, CDR2 SQIVND (reference sequence). V shed 5 bases and J 5 bases; nucleotides not matched to a gene: 8. There are 14 residues in the CDR3. CDR3 residues: CASSSSTGWETQYF. As DNA, the CDR3 is TGTGCCAGTAGTTCGTCGACAGGGTGGGAGACCCAGTACTTC.

The rearrangement links TRBV3-1 (or the pseudogene TRBV3-2) to TRBJ2-3, with TRBD1 matching 9 bases. The CDR3 is 18 residues long. Germline V gene data show CDR1 as LGHDT and CDR2 as YNNKEL (reference sequence). V was pared by 4 bases and J by 3 bases, with 14 bases of the junction left unmatched. CDR3 loop: CASSPIPIGQGRTDTQYF. As DNA, the CDR3 is TGTGCCAGCAGCCCAATCCCCATAGGACAGGGGAGGACAGATACGCAGTATTTT.

V usage is TRBV5-4 and J usage is TRBJ2-1; a possible D gene is TRBD1 (5 bases). The CDR3 length is 16 residues. V gave up 0 bases and J gave up 1 base, with 11 bases separating them. CDR1 is SGHNT and CDR2 is YYREEE in the germline V gene (reference sequence). CDR3 in DNA: TGTGCCAGCAGCTTGGCTCAGGGAATGTCCTACAATGAGCAGTTCTTC. This codes for CASSLAQGMSYNEQFF.

The chain recombines TRBV7-2 with TRBJ2-3, with 8 bases identical to TRBD2. Germline lookup yields CDR1 SGHTA and CDR2 FQGNSA. Germline trimming cut 2 bases from V and 2 bases from J; bases unmatched to any gene: 6. There are 16 residues in the CDR3. The CDR3 bases are TGTGCCAGCAGCTTATTACCTAGCGGGTACACAGATACGCAGTATTTT. Encoded protein: CASSLLPSGYTDTQYF.

The chain uses TRBV6-5 and TRBJ2-7; TRBD1 agrees at 8 bases. The CDR3 has 16 amino acids. V lost 0 bases, J lost 3 bases, and 7 bases stayed unmatched. Germline assignment: CDR1 MNHEY and CDR2 SVGAGI. CDR3 residues: CASSYSFAGQVYEQYF. As DNA, the CDR3 is TGTGCCAGCAGTTACTCCTTTGCGGGACAGGTCTACGAGCAGTACTTC.

This sequence joins TRBV5-1 and TRBJ1-1; a possible D gene is TRBD1 (5 bases). V was trimmed by 5 bases and J by 8 bases, leaving 22 bases between them. This CDR3 contains 15 residues. Germline CDR1 is SGHRS and CDR2 is YFSETQ. The CDR3 DNA reads as TGCGCCAGCAGGGTCGGGGCCCCCGCCGCCGGCGAAGCTTTCTTT. Amino acid sequence: CASRVGAPAAGEAFF.

This clone occurred a few times. The rearrangement links TRBV7-9 to TRBJ2-5; D might be TRBD1 (5 bases). Per germline, CDR1 SEHNR and CDR2 FQNEAQ (reference sequence). This CDR3 has 15 amino acids. Trimming removed 5 bases from V and 1 base from J, with 14 bases in between. The CDR3 coding sequence is TGTGCCAGCAGCCAGGGCGCATCCTCCCAAGAGACCCAGTACTTC. Protein product: CASSQGASSQETQYF.

This chain links TRBV24-1 with TRBJ2-2; a weak D match, TRBD1 (5 bases). In germline, CDR1 is KGHDR, CDR2 SFDVKD. The CDR3 extends over 14 amino acids. V lost 4 bases to trimming and J lost 3 bases, with 8 bases between them. The CDR3 protein is CATSDWGDTGELFF. In nucleotides, the CDR3 is TGTGCCACCAGTGACTGGGGCGACACCGGGGAGCTGTTTTTT.

The rearrangement joins TRBV27 to TRBJ2-7; D is uncertain. Germline lookup yields CDR1 MNHEY and CDR2 SMNVEV (reference sequence). The CDR3 extends over 12 amino acids. Trimming took off 5 bases at V and 0 bases at J, with 5 bases between the two ends. Here the CDR3 reads CASSPRSYEQYF. As DNA, the CDR3 is TGTGCCAGCAGTCCCCGCTCCTACGAGCAGTACTTC.

The V gene is TRBV14, the J gene TRBJ2-5; a weak D match, TRBD1 (6 bases). The germline V gene encodes CDR1 SGHDN and CDR2 FVKESK. The CDR3 spans 17 residues. Trimming removed 0 bases from V and 2 bases from J, with 16 bases in between. In DNA, the CDR3 is TGTGCCAGCAGCCAAGATTTAGTGGGGACACAGCAAGAGACCCAGTACTTC. Translating gives CASSQDLVGTQQETQYF.

The rearrangement uses TRBV30 and TRBJ2-7, with TRBD1 matching over 10 bases. The ends lost 6 bases at V and 3 bases at J; junction bases unmatched: 11. Germline values: CDR1 GTSNPN, CDR2 SVGIG (reference sequence). The CDR3 spans 15 residues. For the CDR3, the DNA is TGTGCCTGCCTACCCAAGGACAGGGGGGACTACGAGCAGTACTTC. This translates into CACLPKDRGDYEQYF.

V is TRBV27 and J is TRBJ1-3, with D uncertain. CDR1 is MNHEY, CDR2 SMNVEV, per germline (reference sequence). The CDR3 sequence is 15 residues long. V lost 2 bases and J 2 bases, leaving 10 bases between the germline ends. CDR3 in amino acids: CASSLAFSAGNTIYF. The CDR3 nucleotides are TGTGCCAGCAGTTTAGCGTTCTCCGCTGGAAACACCATATATTTT.

The chain recombines TRBV6-6 with TRBJ1-1, with D tentatively TRBD1 (5 bases). The CDR3 contains 12 residues. The ends were cut back, 4 bases at V and 5 bases at J, with 8 bases in the middle. Per the germline V gene, CDR1 is MNHNY and CDR2 is SVGAGI (reference sequence). The CDR3 reads CASSLQGTEAFF. The DNA for the CDR3 is TGTGCCAGCAGTTTGCAGGGTACTGAAGCTTTCTTT.

This clone has more than one count but fewer than ten. This sequence joins TRBV5-1 and TRBJ1-6, with no clear D. Per the germline V gene, CDR1 is SGHRS and CDR2 is YFSETQ. V lost 0 bases, J lost 7 bases, and 8 bases lay in between. This CDR3 has 14 residues. The CDR3 DNA is TGCGCCAGCAGCTTGGACCTCGGAAATTCACCCCTCCACTTT. This encodes CASSLDLGNSPLHF.

To note about this clone: This CDR3 is also generated by other DNA sequences in the sample. This chain links TRBV11-2 with TRBJ2-5; D remains unclear. Germline CDR1 and CDR2: SGHAT and FQNNGV. V was shortened by 5 bases and J by 4 bases, with 5 bases between the two germline ends. This CDR3 is built from 11 residues. The CDR3 DNA reads as TGTGCCAGCAGCCCCAGAGAGACCCAGTACTTC. The encoded protein is CASSPRETQYF.

This clone was recorded once. This chain joins TRBV5-1 and TRBJ2-2, with a weak D call TRBD2 (7 bases). V was trimmed by 4 bases and J by 6 bases, leaving 19 bases between them. The CDR3 sequence is 16 residues long. Germline values: CDR1 SGHRS, CDR2 YFSETQ. CDR3 protein: CASSVRGAPLAGELFF. CDR3 in DNA: TGCGCCAGCAGCGTTCGGGGGGCCCCTCTGGCCGGGGAGCTGTTTTTT.

This chain joins TRBV19 and TRBJ1-5; D is undetermined. With 5 bases removed from V and 6 bases from J, the gap between germline ends came to 11 bases. This CDR3 is 13 amino acids long. Germline assignment: CDR1 LNHDA and CDR2 SQIVND (reference sequence). The CDR3: CASSRGPRQPQHF. Written as DNA, the CDR3 is TGTGCCAGTAGTCGAGGACCGCGTCAGCCCCAGCATTTT.

The V and J genes are TRBV11-3 and TRBJ2-2; D remains ambiguous. This CDR3 comprises 16 residues. The germline V gene has CDR1 SGHNT and CDR2 YENEEA. V lost 5 bases to trimming and J lost 5 bases, with 18 bases between them. CDR3: CASSPDHSVWTGELFF. The CDR3 DNA reads as TGTGCCAGCAGCCCCGACCATTCAGTTTGGACCGGGGAGCTGTTTTTT.

The rearrangement joins TRBV4-3 to TRBJ1-1; D is undetermined. With 6 bases removed from V and 1 base from J, the gap between germline ends came to 6 bases. This CDR3 has 12 amino acids. The germline gives CDR1 LGHNA, CDR2 YSLEER. CDR3 DNA sequence: TGCGCCAGCAGAGGGCAGAACACTGAAGCTTTCTTT. Translation: CASRGQNTEAFF.

The chain joins TRBV11-2 to TRBJ2-3; no definite D call. Per germline, CDR1 SGHAT and CDR2 FQNNGV. The CDR3 runs to 14 residues. The V end lost 4 bases, the J end lost 4 bases, and 12 bases lay between the germline ends. For the CDR3, the DNA is TGTGCCAGCAGCTCCCAATGGCCCGCAGATACGCAGTATTTT. Translating it yields CASSSQWPADTQYF.

In the case of this clone: One junction end does not reproduce the germline sequence, and a read error may be involved. The CDR3 nucleotides read TGTGCCAGTAGTATACCGACAAGGGACAGCGGTTTAGACTTC. It codes for CASSIPTRDSGLDF. The V gene is TRBV19, the J gene TRBJ1-2, with TRBD1 identical over 7 bases. The CDR3 consists of 14 residues. Germline V CDR1 and CDR2: LNHDA, SQIVND (reference sequence).

The chain links TRBV7-9 to TRBJ1-1; 7 nucleotides agree with TRBD1. The CDR3 has 14 residues. J gave up 5 bases and V 5 bases, and 8 bases lay outside the gene matches. Germline CDR1 is SEHNR and CDR2 is FQNEAQ (reference sequence). CDR3 bases: TGTGCCAGCAGCCAGGGGGTGGCGGGGACTGAAGCTTTCTTT. This sequence encodes CASSQGVAGTEAFF.

The J gene is TRBJ1-4, the V gene TRBV3-1 (or the pseudogene TRBV3-2); TRBD1 is a possible D gene (5 bases). From germline, CDR1 is LGHDT and CDR2 YNNKEL (reference sequence). V was shortened by 0 bases and J by 4 bases, with 12 bases between the two germline ends. The CDR3 contains 16 residues. The CDR3 region has the DNA TGTGCCAGCAGCCAAGACAGGGCGGTTAATAATGAAAAACTGTTTTTT. It translates to CASSQDRAVNNEKLFF.

The chain joins TRBV7-2 to TRBJ1-2; possible D gene TRBD1, 5 bases. The CDR3 extends over 14 amino acids. V was clipped by 0 bases and J by 5 bases, with 10 bases between them. Germline assignment: CDR1 SGHTA and CDR2 FQGNSA. For the CDR3, the DNA is TGTGCCAGCAGCTTAGCCCCGGCAGGGTATGGCTACACCTTC. Translating it yields CASSLAPAGYGYTF.

V gene TRBV19 combines with J gene TRBJ1-2, with TRBD1 matching 12 bases. The CDR3 sequence is 15 residues long. The V and J ends lost 5 bases and 6 bases, in that order; junction bases with no gene match: 7. The germline V gene has CDR1 LNHDA and CDR2 SQIVND (reference sequence). CDR3 coding DNA: TGTGCCAGTAGTCTGGGACAGGGGGCGTCGGATGGCTACACCTTC. Protein sequence: CASSLGQGASDGYTF.